The rows below give T cell receptor beta chains drawn from one sample of a study of response to subunit inactivated influenza vaccine. TCRdb recomputed calls from the RT-PCR reads with MiXCR, one row per CDR3 protein. Among about 780,000 distinct CDR3 sequences listed, approximately 17% were seen once. Source: PBMCs from blood, taken around 5 days after vaccination. The receptor set was obtained from a man in his fifties who received an inactivated influenza vaccine. Both conserved end residues are part of each CDR3. Fields, in order: V gene, CDR3 length, D gene, clone size, J gene, CDR3 DNA, CDR3 protein. A D gene is named only where the DNA matches it firmly. A clone size is listed for some rows: how often the clone was seen (once, few, many), or a class if it is expanded.

TRBV6-1	14	-	-	TRBJ2-5	TGTGCCAGCAGTCCAATCACTTCCGAAGGGACCCAGTACTTC	CASSPITSEGTQYF
TRBV28	14	-	few	TRBJ2-7	TGTGCCAGCAGTCCCCCAAGGGGAGAGGAAGAGCAGTACTTC	CASSPPRGEEEQYF
TRBV20-1	16	-	few	TRBJ2-1	TGCAGTGCTAGAGATCCCCGGACGGCATTTTACAATGAGCAGTTCTTC	CSARDPRTAFYNEQFF
TRBV12-3/TRBV12-4	13	-	many	TRBJ2-2	TGTGCCAGCAGTTACGACAGTCCCGGGGAGCTGTTTTTT	CASSYDSPGELFF
TRBV7-2	14	TRBD1	few	TRBJ2-5	TGTGCCAGCAGCTTAGTGTTCAGGGGGGAGACCCAGTACTTC	CASSLVFRGETQYF
TRBV29-1	14	TRBD1	few	TRBJ2-5	TGCAGCGTAAGACAGGGGGCTGGGCAAGAGACCCAGTACTTC	CSVRQGAGQETQYF
TRBV9	17	TRBD2	-	TRBJ2-1	TGTGCCAGCAGCCTTGACCTACTAGCGGGGGGGCTGGGTGAGCAGTTCTTC	CASSLDLLAGGLGEQFF
TRBV12-3/TRBV12-4	15	TRBD1	-	TRBJ1-6	TGTGCCAGCAGTCCCAGACAGGGCTATAATTCACCCCTCCACTTT	CASSPRQGYNSPLHF
TRBV20-1	16	TRBD1	few	TRBJ1-2	TGCAGTGCTGGAAAGGCGGATTCGACAGGGAGCTATGGCTACACCTTC	CSAGKADSTGSYGYTF
TRBV7-9	15	-	few	TRBJ2-1	TGTGCCAGCAGCTGGGGGGGGCTTTCCTACAATGAGCAGTTCTTC	CASSWGGLSYNEQFF
TRBV7-9	12	-	-	TRBJ1-1	TGTGCCAGCAGCCAGGATAGGGGTGAAGCTTTCTTT	CASSQDRGEAFF
TRBV4-2	15	-	many	TRBJ2-6	TGTGCCAGCAGCCAAGACCCCTCTGGGGCCAACGTCCTGACTTTC	CASSQDPSGANVLTF
TRBV7-2	17	TRBD1	-	TRBJ2-7	TGTGCCAGCAGCTTAGTCCCCCCAGGGGGTTCGTCTTCCGAGCAGTACTTC	CASSLVPPGGSSSEQYF
TRBV21-1	16	-	-	TRBJ2-1	TGTGCCAGCAGGGTCATAACAGCGGAGACCTACAATGAGCAGTTCTTC	CASRVITAETYNEQFF
TRBV6-1	14	TRBD2	-	TRBJ2-3	TGTGCCAGCAGTCGAGGACTAGCCAGAGATACGCAGTATTTT	CASSRGLARDTQYF
TRBV7-2	15	-	-	TRBJ2-1	TGTGCCAGCAGCTTCGACGGGGGACTCTACAATGAGCAGTTCTTC	CASSFDGGLYNEQFF
TRBV7-8	16	-	few	TRBJ2-1	TGTGCCAGCAGCTCAGGCTGGGGGAGGAAGCGTGTAGGGCAGTTCTTC	CASSSGWGRKRVGQFF
TRBV5-6	13	-	many	TRBJ1-1	TGTGCCAGCAGCTACAGGGAGTACACTGAAGCTTTCTTT	CASSYREYTEAFF
TRBV7-6	18	TRBD1	-	TRBJ2-7	TGTGCCAGCAGCTTAGCCCCTCCGCGAGACAGGGAGTCCTACGAGCAGTACTTC	CASSLAPPRDRESYEQYF
TRBV7-8	15	TRBD1	few	TRBJ1-2	TGTGCCAGCAGCTTAGTTGGGACAGGGGTCTGGGGCTACACCTTC	CASSLVGTGVWGYTF
TRBV7-2	15	TRBD2	many	TRBJ2-3	TGTGCCAGCAGCCCCCGGACTAGCGGGAGGGATACGCAGTATTTT	CASSPRTSGRDTQYF
TRBV20-1	14	-	-	TRBJ2-7	TGCAGTGCTAGTATGTGGGAAGACCTTTACGAGCAGTACTTC	CSASMWEDLYEQYF
TRBV29-1	12	-	-	TRBJ2-5	TGCAGCGTTGAAGCGGGACAAGAGACCCAGTACTTC	CSVEAGQETQYF
TRBV7-2	15	-	few	TRBJ2-5	TGTGCCAGCAGCTTAGCGCAAGGGGCGTGGGAGACCCAGTACTTC	CASSLAQGAWETQYF
TRBV7-2	17	TRBD2	few	TRBJ2-3	TGTGCCAGCAGCTTAGTTTCGACTAGCGGGGGGGCAGATACGCAGTATTTT	CASSLVSTSGGADTQYF
TRBV7-8	11	-	few	TRBJ2-7	TGTGCCAGCAGCCCTAGGGCCGAGCAGTACTTC	CASSPRAEQYF
TRBV3-1	16	TRBD1	few	TRBJ2-7	TGTGCCAGCAGCCAAGTCCGGGACAGGGGGCTCCACGAGCAGTACTTC	CASSQVRDRGLHEQYF
TRBV6-2/TRBV6-3	13	-	few	TRBJ1-1	TGTGCCAGCAGTTCCGGGGGCGTCACTGAAGCTTTCTTT	CASSSGGVTEAFF
TRBV7-8	14	TRBD2	-	TRBJ2-1	TGTGCCAGCAGCACCCATAGCGGGAGCGGTGAGCAGTTCTTC	CASSTHSGSGEQFF